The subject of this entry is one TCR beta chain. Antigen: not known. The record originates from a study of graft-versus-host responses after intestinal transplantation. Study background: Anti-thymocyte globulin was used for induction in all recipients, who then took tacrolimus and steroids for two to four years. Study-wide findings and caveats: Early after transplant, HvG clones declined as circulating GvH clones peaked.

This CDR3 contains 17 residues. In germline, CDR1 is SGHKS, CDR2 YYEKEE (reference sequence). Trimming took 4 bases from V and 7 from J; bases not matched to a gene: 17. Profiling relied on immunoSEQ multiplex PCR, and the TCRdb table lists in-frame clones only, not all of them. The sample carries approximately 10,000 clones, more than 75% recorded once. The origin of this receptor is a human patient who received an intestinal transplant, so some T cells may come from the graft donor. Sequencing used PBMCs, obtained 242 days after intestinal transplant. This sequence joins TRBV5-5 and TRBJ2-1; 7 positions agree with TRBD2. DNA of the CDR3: TGTGCCAGCAGCCCCCGGATGGTGGGAGGGATTCAAAATGAGCAGTTCTTC. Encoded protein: CASSPRMVGGIQNEQFF.